This is a list of T cell receptor beta chains from one sample in a study of shared clonotypes between healthy human individuals. The assay was immunoSEQ multiplex PCR, and TCRdb's table has in-frame clones only and misses some. In the table there are 300,000 to 400,000 clones, roughly 70% of which are singletons. Sequencing used memory CD4+ T cells sorted from blood. The source is a man under 40 in good health. Both conserved end residues are part of each CDR3. The D gene is left open where the match is weak. Only some rows state a clone size, as once, few, many or a class for expanded clones.

TRBV5-4	TRBJ2-2	once	TRBD2	TGTGCCAGCAGCTTGGCCATAGCGGGAGCGAACACCGGGGAGCTGTTTTTT	CASSLAIAGANTGELFF
TRBV7-7	TRBJ2-5	NA	NA	TGTGCCAGCAGCTTACGGGCTGGACCCGAAGGGACCCAGTACTTC	CASSLRAGPEGTQYF
TRBV13	TRBJ2-6	NA	NA	TGTGCCAGCAGAAGCAGGGGGGGGTTCTCCGGGGCCAACGTCCTGACTTTC	CASRSRGGFSGANVLTF
TRBV18	TRBJ1-1	NA	NA	TGTGCCAGCTCACTTGGTGGGCAGGGGTACACTGAAGCTTTCTTT	CASSLGGQGYTEAFF
TRBV6-1	TRBJ2-1	few	NA	TGTGCCAGCAGTGATCATCCAGGGGGGGTCAATGAGCAGTTCTTC	CASSDHPGGVNEQFF
TRBV6-5	TRBJ2-7	NA	NA	TGTGCCAGCAGTTACGGCCCAGGGTCCCATGTCTACGAGCAGTACTTC	CASSYGPGSHVYEQYF
TRBV4-1	TRBJ1-2	few	NA	TGCGCCAGCAGCCAAGATTGGGGGACGGGCTACACCTTC	CASSQDWGTGYTF
TRBV11-2	TRBJ2-2	NA	NA	TGTGCCAGCAGCCAGGGGACTTTAGGCACCGGGGAGCTGTTTTTT	CASSQGTLGTGELFF
TRBV4-2	TRBJ2-5	NA	NA	TGTGCCAGCAGCCTTAGGGGGTTGGCGGGAGATGAGACCCAGTACTTC	CASSLRGLAGDETQYF
TRBV29-1	TRBJ2-7	NA	TRBD1	TGCAGCGTTGTCCCGACAGGGGGGTCCTACGAGCAGTACTTC	CSVVPTGGSYEQYF
TRBV7-9	TRBJ1-1	once	TRBD1	TGTGCCAGCAGCCCCCGTCTCTCCGGGACAGGGGCTTTCTTT	CASSPRLSGTGAFF
TRBV28	TRBJ2-2	once	TRBD1	TGTGCCAGCAGTTTATTGGGTGGGACAGCGAACACCGGGGAGCTGTTTTTT	CASSLLGGTANTGELFF
TRBV28	TRBJ2-3	NA	TRBD2	TGTGCCAGCAGTTCACTTGCGGGGGGCACAGATACGCAGTATTTT	CASSSLAGGTDTQYF
TRBV11-2	TRBJ2-3	NA	TRBD1	TGTGCCAGCAGCCGGATACAGGGGGCCCTGTTCACAGATACGCAGTATTTT	CASSRIQGALFTDTQYF
TRBV5-5	TRBJ2-5	NA	NA	TGTGCCAGCACCATACCCGGGACTCAAGAGACCCAGTACTTC	CASTIPGTQETQYF
TRBV6-1	TRBJ1-1	NA	NA	TGTGCCAGCAGGCGGGGAGATTTGGGCACTGAAGCTTTCTTT	CASRRGDLGTEAFF
TRBV10-2	TRBJ2-2	NA	TRBD2	TGCGCCAGCAGTGACACATTATCTAGCGGGAGGAGGGGTTCCGGGGAGCTGTTTTTT	CASSDTLSSGRRGSGELFF
TRBV14	TRBJ2-2	NA	TRBD2	TGTGCCAGCAGCCGACTAGCGGGAGGTTCGGGGGAGCTGTTTTTT	CASSRLAGGSGELFF
TRBV19	TRBJ1-2	NA	NA	TGTGCCAGTAGCCCGGGATTGATTTATGGCTACACCTTC	CASSPGLIYGYTF
TRBV7-9	TRBJ2-5	NA	NA	TGTGCCAGCAGCTTAGAGGCCCAAGAGACCCAGTACTTC	CASSLEAQETQYF
TRBV7-9	TRBJ2-3	NA	NA	TGTGCCAGCCGATGGACGGGGGCAGATACGCAGTATTTT	CASRWTGADTQYF
TRBV9	TRBJ2-7	NA	NA	TGTGCCAGCAGCGTAGGGGCAGGTGGCGCCTACGAGCAGTACTTC	CASSVGAGGAYEQYF
TRBV7-2	TRBJ1-2	NA	NA	TGTGCCAGCAGCCTTTCCGGGACGGTGGACTACACCTTC	CASSLSGTVDYTF
TRBV7-8	TRBJ2-5	NA	NA	TGTGCCAGCAGCTTAGGCAGGCGGAAAGAGACCCAGTACTTC	CASSLGRRKETQYF
TRBV2	TRBJ2-7	NA	TRBD2	TGTGCCAGCAGTGAGAGTCAAGCCGGGGGGGGCTACGAGCAGTACTTC	CASSESQAGGGYEQYF
TRBV5-1	TRBJ2-7	NA	TRBD2	TGCGCCAGCAAGGGAGGGGACGGTTACGAGCAGTACTTC	CASKGGDGYEQYF
TRBV6-1	TRBJ1-5	NA	NA	TGTGCCAGCAGTGAAGTAGGGTACGGATATCAGCCCCAGCATTTT	CASSEVGYGYQPQHF
TRBV7-6	TRBJ1-1	few	NA	TGTGCCAGCAGCCTGGGGAACATGAACACTGAAGCTTTCTTT	CASSLGNMNTEAFF
TRBV19	TRBJ1-5	NA	NA	TGTGCCAGTAGTGCACAGACTTTGGGACGTCAGCCCCAGCATTTT	CASSAQTLGRQPQHF
TRBV19	TRBJ2-3	many	NA	TGTGCCAGTAGCATAGCGGACAATCTAAGAACGCAGTATTTT	CASSIADNLRTQYF
TRBV6-4	TRBJ1-1	NA	NA	TGTGCCAGCGGCGGGGTGAGGACTGAAGCTTTCTTT	CASGGVRTEAFF
TRBV19	TRBJ2-1	NA	TRBD1	TGTGCCAGTAATGGACAGGCCCCCTACAATGAGCAGTTCTTC	CASNGQAPYNEQFF
TRBV2	TRBJ1-4	NA	NA	TGTGCCAGCAGTGATGGGGGAGTTGGTGAAAAACTGTTTTTT	CASSDGGVGEKLFF
TRBV5-4	TRBJ2-1	NA	NA	TGTGCCAGCAGCTCAGGGGGGGAGACCTACAATGAGCAGTTCTTC	CASSSGGETYNEQFF
TRBV4-3	TRBJ1-1	NA	NA	TGCGCCAGCAGCCAAGTCTCAGGGACTGAAGCTTTCTTT	CASSQVSGTEAFF
TRBV2	TRBJ2-1	many	NA	TGTGCCAGCAGTCTAAACACCTACAATGAGCAGTTCTTC	CASSLNTYNEQFF
TRBV10-3	TRBJ2-3	few	NA	TGTGCCATCAGTGATCTGGGGGAGACTAGCACAGATACGCAGTATTTT	CAISDLGETSTDTQYF
TRBV2	TRBJ2-3	few	NA	TGTGCCAGCAGTAACCGGGACAAAGGCACAGATACGCAGTATTTT	CASSNRDKGTDTQYF
TRBV11-3	TRBJ2-1	NA	TRBD2	TGTGCCAGCAGCCTCCGACTAGCGGGGGTGAATGAGCAGTTCTTC	CASSLRLAGVNEQFF
TRBV2	TRBJ2-3	NA	NA	TGTGCCAGCAGTGAATATGGGGTGGGCACAGATACGCAGTATTTT	CASSEYGVGTDTQYF
TRBV4-3	TRBJ1-4	NA	NA	TGCGCCAGCAGCCAAGATTTCACCCCCGGGGCGACCCGGGGAAAACTGTTTTTT	CASSQDFTPGATRGKLFF
TRBV6-1	TRBJ2-3	NA	TRBD2	TGTGCCAGCGCGGGAGTCATAACAGATACGCAGTATTTT	CASAGVITDTQYF
TRBV28	TRBJ2-3	NA	TRBD2	TGTGCCAGCAGTACACAGCGGGGGAGCACAGATACGCAGTATTTT	CASSTQRGSTDTQYF
TRBV6-5	TRBJ2-7	once	NA	TGTGCCAGCAGCCAGGGGATGGGCTCCTACGAGCAGTACTTC	CASSQGMGSYEQYF
TRBV9	TRBJ2-2	once	NA	TGTGCCAGCAGCGTAGGCGGTCCAGGGGAGCTGTTTTTT	CASSVGGPGELFF
TRBV29-1	TRBJ2-3	NA	NA	TGCAGCGTCGCAACTAGTAGCACAGATACGCAGTATTTT	CSVATSSTDTQYF
TRBV10-3	TRBJ2-1	NA	TRBD2	TGTGCCATCAGGGAAGGGACTAGCGCCGTCAATGAGCAGTTCTTC	CAIREGTSAVNEQFF
TRBV6-5	TRBJ2-2	NA	NA	TGTGCCAGCAGTTTTTGGGAGATCAGGCCCGGGGAGCTGTTTTTT	CASSFWEIRPGELFF
TRBV10-1	TRBJ2-2	NA	NA	TGCGCCAGCAGTCAGCGGGACAGAGGAACCGGGGAGCTGTTTTTT	CASSQRDRGTGELFF
TRBV5-1	TRBJ2-5	NA	NA	TGCGCCAGCAGCTTGTTTATCCAAGAGACCCAGTACTTC	CASSLFIQETQYF
TRBV5-5	TRBJ2-2	NA	NA	TGTGCCAGCAGCTTGGAGCACACCGGGGAGCTGTTTTTT	CASSLEHTGELFF
TRBV25-1	TRBJ1-2	NA	NA	TGTGCCAGCAGTGAAGCGGCCAATTATGGCTACACCTTC	CASSEAANYGYTF
TRBV13	TRBJ2-7	NA	NA	TGTGCCAGCAGCTTAGCCCAGGCAGACGAGCAGTACTTC	CASSLAQADEQYF
TRBV28	TRBJ1-6	NA	NA	TGTGCCAGCAGTTTTTACCTACTTAATTCACCCCTCCACTTT	CASSFYLLNSPLHF
TRBV19	TRBJ1-5	NA	NA	TGTGCCAGTAATGGAATGGGTCAGCCCCAGCATTTT	CASNGMGQPQHF